The TCR beta chain described here comes from a study of breast tumors, draining lymph nodes, adjacent tissues. The CDR3 runs to 12 residues. V shed 6 bases and J 8 bases; nucleotides not matched to a gene: 7. Germline lookup yields CDR1 SQVTM and CDR2 ANQGSEA. Breast cancer patients provided tissue from their axillary draining lymph nodes. Remarks on this clonotype: The antigen is unknown.

A single record per CDR3 protein comes from TCRdb applying MiXCR to the multiplex PCR reads. The sample has about 230,000 distinct CDR3 sequences; 32% are singletons. Notes on the study in general: Tumor T cell lymph node origin was a supported hypothesis, not proven. Findings are consistent with lymph node origin and intratumoral expansion of most tumor T cells. Tumor TCR diversity was below lymph nodes but above nontumor tissue.

The receptor was derived from a female donor with breast cancer. Some clones in this sample may be carry-over from other donors' samples. Sequencing input: axillary lymph node tissue. The V call is TRBV29-1, the J call TRBJ2-1, with 7 bases that match TRBD2. The CDR3 here is CSVGMGGDEQFF. Here the CDR3 DNA reads TGCAGCGTGGGGATGGGAGGGGATGAGCAGTTCTTC.